Listed below are T cell receptor beta chains from one sample, sequenced in a study of PD-1 blockade in classical Hodgkin lymphoma. Method: immunoSEQ multiplex PCR; TCRdb's copy keeps in-frame clones and lacks some. The sample has around 43,000 clones; around four fifths are singletons. The sequences come from peripheral blood mononuclear cells (PBMCs), collected at baseline. The receptors here all came from a human donor with classical Hodgkin lymphoma. CDR3s include the opening cysteine and the closing phenylalanine or tryptophan. Fields, in order: CDR3 length, V gene, clone size, J gene, D gene, CDR3 DNA, CDR3 protein. D genes are given only for firm matches. Some rows have no size entry. The others give once, few or many, or a class for an expanded clone.

len: 17
v_gene: TRBV4-1
abundance: -
j_gene: TRBJ1-4
d_gene: -
CDR3nt: TGCGCCAGCAGCCAACTTTCGGCCCTAAGGCGGGGTGAAAAACTGTTTTTT
CDR3aa: CASSQLSALRRGEKLFF

len: 13
v_gene: TRBV6-5
abundance: -
j_gene: TRBJ1-2
d_gene: -
CDR3nt: TGTGCCAGCAGTGCGAACGGGGACTATGGCTACACCTTC
CDR3aa: CASSANGDYGYTF

len: 15
v_gene: TRBV6-5
abundance: -
j_gene: TRBJ1-6
d_gene: -
CDR3nt: TGTGCCAGCAGTTCGCTCCCACTTACATTTTCACCCCTCCACTTT
CDR3aa: CASSSLPLTFSPLHF

len: 15
v_gene: TRBV7-2
abundance: -
j_gene: TRBJ2-5
d_gene: -
CDR3nt: TGTGCCAGCAGCTTAAACCCGCGGGGTTGGGAGACCCAGTACTTC
CDR3aa: CASSLNPRGWETQYF

len: 15
v_gene: TRBV5-6
abundance: -
j_gene: TRBJ2-5
d_gene: TRBD1
CDR3nt: TGTGCCAGCAGAAAGACAGGGGGCGCAGAAGAGACCCAGTACTTC
CDR3aa: CASRKTGGAEETQYF

len: 15
v_gene: TRBV5-4
abundance: once
j_gene: TRBJ2-4
d_gene: -
CDR3nt: TGTGCCAGCAGCTTGGGGCAGGGGAGGAAAAACATTCAGTACTTC
CDR3aa: CASSLGQGRKNIQYF

len: 12
v_gene: TRBV10-3
abundance: few
j_gene: TRBJ2-7
d_gene: -
CDR3nt: TGTGCCATCGAGTTACAGGGTGGCGAGCAGTACTTC
CDR3aa: CAIELQGGEQYF

len: 15
v_gene: TRBV19
abundance: -
j_gene: TRBJ2-3
d_gene: TRBD1
CDR3nt: TGTGCCAGTGGGGAAGGGGGCTATGGCACAGATACGCAGTATTTT
CDR3aa: CASGEGGYGTDTQYF

len: 14
v_gene: TRBV6-5
abundance: -
j_gene: TRBJ1-2
d_gene: -
CDR3nt: TGTGCCAGCAGTTACTCCCCGCGGGGGGCTGGCTACACCTTC
CDR3aa: CASSYSPRGAGYTF

len: 15
v_gene: TRBV1
abundance: -
j_gene: TRBJ1-6
d_gene: -
CDR3nt: TGCACCAGCACCTTAGGGGGGGGGCAACGTTCGCCCCTCCACTTT
CDR3aa: CTSTLGGGQRSPLHF

len: 16
v_gene: TRBV6-5
abundance: -
j_gene: TRBJ2-7
d_gene: -
CDR3nt: TGTGCCAGCAGTTACGGCCGCTCAATGGGCTCCTACGAGCAGTACTTC
CDR3aa: CASSYGRSMGSYEQYF

len: 12
v_gene: TRBV29-1
abundance: few
j_gene: TRBJ1-2
d_gene: -
CDR3nt: TGCAGCGTTGAAGGGTTGGACTATGGCTACACCTTC
CDR3aa: CSVEGLDYGYTF

len: 16
v_gene: TRBV28
abundance: -
j_gene: TRBJ2-5
d_gene: TRBD2
CDR3nt: TGTGCCAGCAGTTTTGCGACTAGCGGATTGCAAGAGACCCAGTACTTC
CDR3aa: CASSFATSGLQETQYF

len: 15
v_gene: TRBV6-1
abundance: -
j_gene: TRBJ2-2
d_gene: -
CDR3nt: TGTGCCAGCCGGCAGGGGAGCGCGAACACCGGGGAGCTGTTTTTT
CDR3aa: CASRQGSANTGELFF

len: 14
v_gene: TRBV11-1
abundance: -
j_gene: TRBJ2-3
d_gene: TRBD1
CDR3nt: TGTGCATCCTCCCAGGGGGCCAGCACAGATACGCAGTATTTT
CDR3aa: CASSQGASTDTQYF

len: 12
v_gene: TRBV7-2
abundance: few
j_gene: TRBJ1-1
d_gene: TRBD1
CDR3nt: TGTGCCAGCAGCTTAGAGGACAGGGTTGCTTTCTTT
CDR3aa: CASSLEDRVAFF

len: 17
v_gene: TRBV7-8
abundance: -
j_gene: TRBJ1-2
d_gene: -
CDR3nt: TGTGCCAGCAGCTTAGGGGGTTGGGGGCAGGCCCGACCCTCATACACCTTC
CDR3aa: CASSLGGWGQARPSYTF

len: 14
v_gene: TRBV14
abundance: -
j_gene: TRBJ1-2
d_gene: -
CDR3nt: TGTGCCAGCAGCCTAACAGGGAACTTTTATGGCTACACCTTC
CDR3aa: CASSLTGNFYGYTF

len: 16
v_gene: TRBV5-1
abundance: -
j_gene: TRBJ2-7
d_gene: TRBD1
CDR3nt: TGCGCCAGCAGCTTAAGACAGGGGGCCAGCCCCTACGAGCAGTACTTC
CDR3aa: CASSLRQGASPYEQYF

len: 18
v_gene: TRBV18
abundance: -
j_gene: TRBJ2-3
d_gene: -
CDR3nt: TGTGCCAGCTCACCAGTTTTTTCGTTGTGGGGAAGCACAGATACGCAGTATTTT
CDR3aa: CASSPVFSLWGSTDTQYF

len: 15
v_gene: TRBV15
abundance: -
j_gene: TRBJ2-3
d_gene: TRBD1
CDR3nt: TGTGCCACCAGCAGAGCTCAGGGGGACGTGGATACGCAGTATTTT
CDR3aa: CATSRAQGDVDTQYF

len: 17
v_gene: TRBV7-2
abundance: -
j_gene: TRBJ2-3
d_gene: -
CDR3nt: TGTGCCAGCAGACGTAGGACTATTTTCCGGGGCACAGATACGCAGTATTTT
CDR3aa: CASRRRTIFRGTDTQYF

len: 12
v_gene: TRBV6-5
abundance: -
j_gene: TRBJ1-5
d_gene: -
CDR3nt: TGTGCCAGCAGTTCCCCTGGGGAGCCCCAGCATTTT
CDR3aa: CASSSPGEPQHF

len: 14
v_gene: TRBV19
abundance: -
j_gene: TRBJ2-1
d_gene: -
CDR3nt: TGTGCCAGTAGTATAGATGCCAATCAGAATGAGCAGTTCTTC
CDR3aa: CASSIDANQNEQFF

len: 14
v_gene: TRBV27
abundance: -
j_gene: TRBJ1-2
d_gene: -
CDR3nt: TGTGCCAGCAGGAAACATAAGGGAGCCCATGGCTACACCTTC
CDR3aa: CASRKHKGAHGYTF

len: 14
v_gene: TRBV7-2
abundance: -
j_gene: TRBJ2-2
d_gene: -
CDR3nt: TGTGCCAGCAGCTTAGTGGGGAAGGCCGGGGAGCTGTTTTTT
CDR3aa: CASSLVGKAGELFF

len: 14
v_gene: TRBV7-9
abundance: -
j_gene: TRBJ1-1
d_gene: -
CDR3nt: TGTGCCAGCAGCTTATCCAGGGTTTACACTGAAGCTTTCTTT
CDR3aa: CASSLSRVYTEAFF

len: 16
v_gene: TRBV6-5
abundance: few
j_gene: TRBJ1-4
d_gene: -
CDR3nt: TGTGCCAGCAGTTACTCGGCTGGGGCAACTAATGAAAAACTGTTTTTT
CDR3aa: CASSYSAGATNEKLFF

len: 15
v_gene: TRBV11-2
abundance: -
j_gene: TRBJ1-2
d_gene: -
CDR3nt: TGTGCCAGCAGCTTAGCTAGGCAGGGCCTCTATGGCTACACCTTC
CDR3aa: CASSLARQGLYGYTF

len: 13
v_gene: TRBV2
abundance: few
j_gene: TRBJ1-2
d_gene: TRBD1
CDR3nt: TGTGCCAGCAGACGGGACAGCAACTATGGCTACACCTTC
CDR3aa: CASRRDSNYGYTF

len: 13
v_gene: TRBV4-1
abundance: -
j_gene: TRBJ1-1
d_gene: -
CDR3nt: TGCGCCAGCAGATCCCCCTCGAACACTGAAGCTTTCTTT
CDR3aa: CASRSPSNTEAFF

len: 20
v_gene: TRBV4-3
abundance: -
j_gene: TRBJ2-3
d_gene: TRBD1
CDR3nt: TGCGCCAGCAGCCAAGCGGGACAGGGAAGTGGCGGGGGAGTCACAGATACGCAGTATTTT
CDR3aa: CASSQAGQGSGGGVTDTQYF

len: 15
v_gene: TRBV9
abundance: -
j_gene: TRBJ2-7
d_gene: -
CDR3nt: TGTGCCAGCAGCGTAGGGGCGTCCTCCACCTACGAGCAGTACTTC
CDR3aa: CASSVGASSTYEQYF

len: 14
v_gene: TRBV7-2
abundance: -
j_gene: TRBJ1-2
d_gene: -
CDR3nt: TGTGCCAGCAGCTTAGTATCAGGGAACTATGGCTACACCTTC
CDR3aa: CASSLVSGNYGYTF

len: 14
v_gene: TRBV7-9
abundance: -
j_gene: TRBJ1-3
d_gene: -
CDR3nt: TGTGCCAGCAGCTTAGCCCCCTCTGGAAACACCATATATTTT
CDR3aa: CASSLAPSGNTIYF

len: 14
v_gene: TRBV13
abundance: few
j_gene: TRBJ2-3
d_gene: -
CDR3nt: TGTGCCAGCGGAGACGTATATAGCACAGATACGCAGTATTTT
CDR3aa: CASGDVYSTDTQYF

len: 13
v_gene: TRBV5-6
abundance: -
j_gene: TRBJ1-4
d_gene: -
CDR3nt: TGTGCCAGCAGCCCTCCGGGGAATGAAAAACTGTTTTTT
CDR3aa: CASSPPGNEKLFF

len: 13
v_gene: TRBV13
abundance: -
j_gene: TRBJ1-1
d_gene: -
CDR3nt: TGTGCCAGCAGCTTATGGGAGAACACTGAAGCTTTCTTT
CDR3aa: CASSLWENTEAFF

len: 13
v_gene: TRBV21-1
abundance: -
j_gene: TRBJ1-1
d_gene: -
CDR3nt: TGTGCCAGCAGCAAAGAACGGGGCCCTGAAGCTTTCTTT
CDR3aa: CASSKERGPEAFF

len: 13
v_gene: TRBV15
abundance: -
j_gene: TRBJ2-3
d_gene: -
CDR3nt: TGTGCCACCAGCAGACGACGACAGGTCCCTAGTTTTTTT
CDR3aa: CATSRRRQVPSFF

len: 14
v_gene: TRBV2
abundance: -
j_gene: TRBJ2-1
d_gene: -
CDR3nt: TGTGCCAGCAGTGATGCCTTGGAACACAATGAGCAGTTCTTC
CDR3aa: CASSDALEHNEQFF

len: 15
v_gene: TRBV27
abundance: -
j_gene: TRBJ1-1
d_gene: TRBD1
CDR3nt: TGTGCCAGCACCAGGGGGGACAACCCGAACACTGAAGCTTTCTTT
CDR3aa: CASTRGDNPNTEAFF

len: 17
v_gene: TRBV5-1
abundance: -
j_gene: TRBJ1-4
d_gene: -
CDR3nt: TGCGCCAGCAGCTGGAGGGGGGCGACCCCTCAAGGCGAAAAACTGTTTTTT
CDR3aa: CASSWRGATPQGEKLFF

len: 13
v_gene: TRBV27
abundance: -
j_gene: TRBJ2-3
d_gene: -
CDR3nt: TGTGCCAGCTCTGACTACTTCACAGATACGCAGTATTTT
CDR3aa: CASSDYFTDTQYF

len: 15
v_gene: TRBV9
abundance: -
j_gene: TRBJ2-5
d_gene: -
CDR3nt: TGTGCCAGCAGCGTAGCACCATCTCGAGGGGAGACCCAGTACTTC
CDR3aa: CASSVAPSRGETQYF

len: 15
v_gene: TRBV7-2
abundance: -
j_gene: TRBJ1-5
d_gene: -
CDR3nt: TGTGCCAGCAGCCCAGCCCCTTATAGCAATCAGCCCCAGCATTTT
CDR3aa: CASSPAPYSNQPQHF

len: 16
v_gene: TRBV7-2
abundance: -
j_gene: TRBJ1-1
d_gene: TRBD1
CDR3nt: TGTGCCAGCAGCTTACAGGGGGGGCTAGCGAACACTGAAGCTTTCTTT
CDR3aa: CASSLQGGLANTEAFF

len: 14
v_gene: TRBV27
abundance: -
j_gene: TRBJ2-7
d_gene: -
CDR3nt: TGTGCCAGCAGTTCGACAGGTTCATCCTACGAGCAGTACTTC
CDR3aa: CASSSTGSSYEQYF

len: 14
v_gene: TRBV18
abundance: -
j_gene: TRBJ1-1
d_gene: TRBD1
CDR3nt: TGTGCCAGCTCACAGGGACAGGCGAACACTGAAGCTTTCTTT
CDR3aa: CASSQGQANTEAFF

len: 15
v_gene: TRBV4-2
abundance: -
j_gene: TRBJ1-2
d_gene: -
CDR3nt: TGTGCCAGCAGCCAAGCCCTGGGGGGTACGTATGGCTACACCTTC
CDR3aa: CASSQALGGTYGYTF

len: 14
v_gene: TRBV27
abundance: -
j_gene: TRBJ1-1
d_gene: -
CDR3nt: TGTGCCAGCAGTTTAGATCTACAGGGAACGGAAGCTTTCTTT
CDR3aa: CASSLDLQGTEAFF

len: 16
v_gene: TRBV30
abundance: -
j_gene: TRBJ1-3
d_gene: -
CDR3nt: TGTGCCTGGAGTGTACATGCCGCAGGGTTCGGAAACACCATATATTTT
CDR3aa: CAWSVHAAGFGNTIYF

len: 13
v_gene: TRBV7-9
abundance: once
j_gene: TRBJ2-5
d_gene: -
CDR3nt: TGTGCCAGCAGCTCCAGGGTCGCGAAGACCCAGTACTTC
CDR3aa: CASSSRVAKTQYF